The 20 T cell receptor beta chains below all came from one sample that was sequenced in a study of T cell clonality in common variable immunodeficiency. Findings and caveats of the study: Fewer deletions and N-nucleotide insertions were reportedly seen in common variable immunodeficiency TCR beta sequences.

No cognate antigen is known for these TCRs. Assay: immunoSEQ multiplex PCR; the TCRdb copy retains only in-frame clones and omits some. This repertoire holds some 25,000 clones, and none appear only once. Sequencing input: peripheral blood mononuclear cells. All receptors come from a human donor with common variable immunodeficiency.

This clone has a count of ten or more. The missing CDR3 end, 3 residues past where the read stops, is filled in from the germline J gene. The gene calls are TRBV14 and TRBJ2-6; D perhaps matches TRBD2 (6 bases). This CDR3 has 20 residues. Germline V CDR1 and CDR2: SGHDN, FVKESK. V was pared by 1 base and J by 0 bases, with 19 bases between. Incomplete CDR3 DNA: TGTGCCAGCAGCCAAGTCCTTAGGAGGGGAAGCAGCTCTGGGGCCAACGTC. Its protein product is CASSQVLRRGSSSGANV. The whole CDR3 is CASSQVLRRGSSSGANVLTF.

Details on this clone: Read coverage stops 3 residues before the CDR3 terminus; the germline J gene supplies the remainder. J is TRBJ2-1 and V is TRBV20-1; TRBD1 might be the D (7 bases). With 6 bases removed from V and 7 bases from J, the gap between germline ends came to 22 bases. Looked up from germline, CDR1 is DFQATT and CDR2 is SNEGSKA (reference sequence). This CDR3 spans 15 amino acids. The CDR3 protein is CSATHRRGRQNEQFF. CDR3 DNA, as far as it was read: TGCAGTGCCACCCATCGGAGGGGGCGGCAGAATGAG.

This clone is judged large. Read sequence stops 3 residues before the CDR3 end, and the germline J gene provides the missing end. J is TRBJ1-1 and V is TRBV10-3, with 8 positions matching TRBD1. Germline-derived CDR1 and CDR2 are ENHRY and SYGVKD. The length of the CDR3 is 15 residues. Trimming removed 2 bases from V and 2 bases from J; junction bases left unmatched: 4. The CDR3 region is CAISETGGLNTEAFF. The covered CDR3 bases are TGTGCCATCAGTGAGACAGGGGGGTTAAACACTGAA.

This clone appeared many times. The CDR3: CASSARGQGANEQYF. Partial CDR3 DNA: TGTGCCAGCAGCGCCCGAGGACAGGGGGCGAACGAG. The rearrangement joins TRBV7-9 to TRBJ2-7; 11 bases map to TRBD1. The read halts 3 residues ahead of the CDR3 end, with the missing end drawn from the germline J gene. CDR1 is SEHNR, CDR2 FQNEAQ, per germline (reference sequence). CDR3 length: 15 residues. The ends lost 5 bases at V and 5 bases at J; junction bases unmatched: 8.

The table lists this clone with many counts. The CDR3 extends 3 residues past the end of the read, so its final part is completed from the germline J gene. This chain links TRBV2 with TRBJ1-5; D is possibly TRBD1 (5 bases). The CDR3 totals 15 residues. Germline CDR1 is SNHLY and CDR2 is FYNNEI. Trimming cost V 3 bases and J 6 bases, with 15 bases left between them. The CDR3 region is CASSDDRGWSQPQHF. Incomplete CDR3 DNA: TGTGCCAGCAGTGATGATAGGGGATGGAGTCAGCCC. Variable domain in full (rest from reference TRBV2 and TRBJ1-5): EPEVTQTPSHQVTQMGQEVILRCVPISNHLYFYWYRQILGQKVEFLVSFYNNEISEKSEIFDDQFSVERPDGSNFTLKIRSTKLEDSAMYFCASSDDRGWSQPQHFGDGTRLSIL.

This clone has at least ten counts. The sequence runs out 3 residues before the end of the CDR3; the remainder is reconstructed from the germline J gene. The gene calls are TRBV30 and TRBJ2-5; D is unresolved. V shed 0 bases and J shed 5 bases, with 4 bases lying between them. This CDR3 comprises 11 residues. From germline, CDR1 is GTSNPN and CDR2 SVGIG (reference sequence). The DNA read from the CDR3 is TGTGCCTGGAGTGTAGGGGAGACC. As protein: CAWSVGET. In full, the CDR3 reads CAWSVGETQYF. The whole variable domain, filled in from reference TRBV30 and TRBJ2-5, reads SQTIHQWPATLVQPVGSPLSLECTVEGTSNPNLYWYRQAAGRGLQLLFYSVGIGQISSEVPQNLSASRPQDRQFILSSKKLLLSDSGFYLCAWSVGETQYFGPGTRLLVL.

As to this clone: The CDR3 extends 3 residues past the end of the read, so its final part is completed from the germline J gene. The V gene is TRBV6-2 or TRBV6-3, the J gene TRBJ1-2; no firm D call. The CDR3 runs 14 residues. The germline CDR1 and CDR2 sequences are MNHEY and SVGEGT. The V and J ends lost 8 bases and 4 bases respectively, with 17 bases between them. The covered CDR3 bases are TGTGCCAGCCTAGCCCGGACGGAGTTCTATGGC. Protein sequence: CASLARTEFYG. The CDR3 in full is CASLARTEFYGYTF.

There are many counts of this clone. CDR3 protein: CASSLSGTEAFF. Incomplete CDR3 DNA: TGCGCCAGCAGCTTGTCCGGGACTGAA. This sequence joins TRBV5-1 and TRBJ1-1; no clear D gene. The missing CDR3 end, 3 residues past where the read stops, is filled in from the germline J gene. Trimming removed 1 base from V and 5 bases from J, with 6 bases in between. The CDR3 is made up of 12 amino acids. CDR1 is SGHRS and CDR2 is YFSETQ in the germline V gene.

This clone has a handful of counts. This chain's CDR3 is CASSMGRGANTEAFF. The sequenced CDR3 bases are TGTGCCAGTAGTATGGGAAGGGGCGCGAACACTGAA. J is TRBJ1-1 and V is TRBV19; tentatively, D is TRBD1 (5 bases). The read gets to within 3 residues of the CDR3 end, and the germline J gene fills in the rest. V shed 3 bases and J shed 1 base, with 12 bases lying between them. Germline CDR1 LNHDA, CDR2 SQIVND (reference sequence). This CDR3 comprises 15 residues.

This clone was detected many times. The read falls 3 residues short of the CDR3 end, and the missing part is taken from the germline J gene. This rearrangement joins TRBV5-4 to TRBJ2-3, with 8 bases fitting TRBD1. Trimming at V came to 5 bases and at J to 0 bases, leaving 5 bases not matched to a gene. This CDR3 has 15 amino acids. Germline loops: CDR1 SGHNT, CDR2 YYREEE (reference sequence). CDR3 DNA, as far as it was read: TGTGCCAGCAGAAAAACAGGGGGGAGCACAGATACG. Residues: CASRKTGGSTDT. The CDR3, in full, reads CASRKTGGSTDTQYF.

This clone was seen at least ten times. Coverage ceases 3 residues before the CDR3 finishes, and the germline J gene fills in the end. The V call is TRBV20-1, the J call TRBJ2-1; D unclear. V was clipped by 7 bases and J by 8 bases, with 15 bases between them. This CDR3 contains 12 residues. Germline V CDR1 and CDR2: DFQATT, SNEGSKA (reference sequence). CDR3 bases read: TGCAGTGGAGCCCGACTCAGCCATGAG. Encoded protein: CSGARLSHE. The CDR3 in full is CSGARLSHEQFF.

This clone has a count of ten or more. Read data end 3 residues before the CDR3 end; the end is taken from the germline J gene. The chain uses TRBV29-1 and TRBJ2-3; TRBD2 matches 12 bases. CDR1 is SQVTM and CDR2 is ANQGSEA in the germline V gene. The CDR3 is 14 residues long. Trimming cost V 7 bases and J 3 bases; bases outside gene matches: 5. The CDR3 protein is CSARTSGMTDTQYF. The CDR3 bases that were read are TGCAGCGCACGGACTAGCGGGATGACAGATACG.

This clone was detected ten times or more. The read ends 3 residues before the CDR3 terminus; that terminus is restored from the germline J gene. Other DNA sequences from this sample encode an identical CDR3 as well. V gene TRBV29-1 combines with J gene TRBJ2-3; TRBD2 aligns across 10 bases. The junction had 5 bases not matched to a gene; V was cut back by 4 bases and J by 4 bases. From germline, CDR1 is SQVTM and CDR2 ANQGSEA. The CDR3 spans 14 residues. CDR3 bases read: TGCAGCGTTGGTGGTAGCGGGGGGTCAGATACG. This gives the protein CSVGGSGGSDT. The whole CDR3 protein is CSVGGSGGSDTQYF.

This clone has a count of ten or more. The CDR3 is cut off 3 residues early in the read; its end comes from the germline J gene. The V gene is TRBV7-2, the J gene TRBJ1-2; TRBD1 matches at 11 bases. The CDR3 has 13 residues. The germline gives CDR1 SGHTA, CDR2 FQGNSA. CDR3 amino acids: CASSTGTGGGYTF. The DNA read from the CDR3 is TGTGCCAGCAGCACCGGGACAGGGGGGGGC. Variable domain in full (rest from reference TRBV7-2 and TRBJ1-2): GAGVSQSPSNKVTEKGKDVELRCDPISGHTALYWYRQSLGQGLEFLIYFQGNSAPDKSGLPSDRFSAERTGGSVSTLTIQRTQQEDSAVYLCASSTGTGGGYTFGSGTRLTVV.

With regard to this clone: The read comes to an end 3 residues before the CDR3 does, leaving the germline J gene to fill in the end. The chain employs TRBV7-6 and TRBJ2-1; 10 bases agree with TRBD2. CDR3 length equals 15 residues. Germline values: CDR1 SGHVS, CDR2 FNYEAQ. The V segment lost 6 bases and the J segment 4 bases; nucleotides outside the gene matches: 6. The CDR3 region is CASSATSGAYNEQFF. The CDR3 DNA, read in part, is TGTGCCAGCAGTGCAACTAGCGGGGCTTACAATGAG.

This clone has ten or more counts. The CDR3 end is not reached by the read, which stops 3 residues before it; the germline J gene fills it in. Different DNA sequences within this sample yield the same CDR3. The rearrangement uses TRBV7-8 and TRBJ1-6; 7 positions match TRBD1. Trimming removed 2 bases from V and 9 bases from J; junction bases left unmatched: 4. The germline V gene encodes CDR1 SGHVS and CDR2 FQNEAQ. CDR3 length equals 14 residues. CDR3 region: CASSLQGTVSPLHF. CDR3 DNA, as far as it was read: TGTGCCAGCAGCTTACAAGGGACAGTTTCACCC.

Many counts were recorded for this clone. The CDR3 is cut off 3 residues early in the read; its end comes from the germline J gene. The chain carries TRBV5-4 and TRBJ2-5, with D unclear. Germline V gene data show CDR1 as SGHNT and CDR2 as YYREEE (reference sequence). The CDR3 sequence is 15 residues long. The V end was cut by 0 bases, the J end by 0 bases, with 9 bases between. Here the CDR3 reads CASSLGHTYQETQYF. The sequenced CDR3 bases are TGTGCCAGCAGCTTGGGACACACCTACCAAGAGACC. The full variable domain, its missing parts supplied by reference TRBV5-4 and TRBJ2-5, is ETGVTQSPTHLIKTRGQQVTLRCSSQSGHNTVSWYQQALGQGPQFIFQYYREEENGRGNFPPRFSGLQFPNYSSELNVNALELDDSALYLCASSLGHTYQETQYFGPGTRLLVL.

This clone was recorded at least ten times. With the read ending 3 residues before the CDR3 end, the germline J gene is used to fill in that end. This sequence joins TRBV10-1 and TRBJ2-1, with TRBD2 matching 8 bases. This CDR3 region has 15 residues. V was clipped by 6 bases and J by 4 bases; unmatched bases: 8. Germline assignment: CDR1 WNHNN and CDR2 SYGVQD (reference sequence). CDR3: CASRYSGTRYNEQFF. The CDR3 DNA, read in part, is TGCGCCAGCAGATATAGCGGGACACGATACAATGAG.

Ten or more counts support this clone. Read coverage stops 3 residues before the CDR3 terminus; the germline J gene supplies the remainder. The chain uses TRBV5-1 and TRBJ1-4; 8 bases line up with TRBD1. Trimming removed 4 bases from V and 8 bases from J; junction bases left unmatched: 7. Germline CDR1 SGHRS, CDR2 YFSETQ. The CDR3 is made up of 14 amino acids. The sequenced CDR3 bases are TGCGCCAGCAGCCCCGGAACAGGGGGGGAAAAA. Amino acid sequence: CASSPGTGGEK. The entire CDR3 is CASSPGTGGEKLFF.

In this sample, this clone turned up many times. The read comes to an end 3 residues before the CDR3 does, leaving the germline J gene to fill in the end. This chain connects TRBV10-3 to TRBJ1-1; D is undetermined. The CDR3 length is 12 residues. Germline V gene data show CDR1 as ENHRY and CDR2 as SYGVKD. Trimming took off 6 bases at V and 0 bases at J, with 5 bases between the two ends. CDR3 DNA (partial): TGTGCCATCAGCCAAATGAACACTGAA. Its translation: CAISQMNTE. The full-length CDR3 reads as CAISQMNTEAFF.